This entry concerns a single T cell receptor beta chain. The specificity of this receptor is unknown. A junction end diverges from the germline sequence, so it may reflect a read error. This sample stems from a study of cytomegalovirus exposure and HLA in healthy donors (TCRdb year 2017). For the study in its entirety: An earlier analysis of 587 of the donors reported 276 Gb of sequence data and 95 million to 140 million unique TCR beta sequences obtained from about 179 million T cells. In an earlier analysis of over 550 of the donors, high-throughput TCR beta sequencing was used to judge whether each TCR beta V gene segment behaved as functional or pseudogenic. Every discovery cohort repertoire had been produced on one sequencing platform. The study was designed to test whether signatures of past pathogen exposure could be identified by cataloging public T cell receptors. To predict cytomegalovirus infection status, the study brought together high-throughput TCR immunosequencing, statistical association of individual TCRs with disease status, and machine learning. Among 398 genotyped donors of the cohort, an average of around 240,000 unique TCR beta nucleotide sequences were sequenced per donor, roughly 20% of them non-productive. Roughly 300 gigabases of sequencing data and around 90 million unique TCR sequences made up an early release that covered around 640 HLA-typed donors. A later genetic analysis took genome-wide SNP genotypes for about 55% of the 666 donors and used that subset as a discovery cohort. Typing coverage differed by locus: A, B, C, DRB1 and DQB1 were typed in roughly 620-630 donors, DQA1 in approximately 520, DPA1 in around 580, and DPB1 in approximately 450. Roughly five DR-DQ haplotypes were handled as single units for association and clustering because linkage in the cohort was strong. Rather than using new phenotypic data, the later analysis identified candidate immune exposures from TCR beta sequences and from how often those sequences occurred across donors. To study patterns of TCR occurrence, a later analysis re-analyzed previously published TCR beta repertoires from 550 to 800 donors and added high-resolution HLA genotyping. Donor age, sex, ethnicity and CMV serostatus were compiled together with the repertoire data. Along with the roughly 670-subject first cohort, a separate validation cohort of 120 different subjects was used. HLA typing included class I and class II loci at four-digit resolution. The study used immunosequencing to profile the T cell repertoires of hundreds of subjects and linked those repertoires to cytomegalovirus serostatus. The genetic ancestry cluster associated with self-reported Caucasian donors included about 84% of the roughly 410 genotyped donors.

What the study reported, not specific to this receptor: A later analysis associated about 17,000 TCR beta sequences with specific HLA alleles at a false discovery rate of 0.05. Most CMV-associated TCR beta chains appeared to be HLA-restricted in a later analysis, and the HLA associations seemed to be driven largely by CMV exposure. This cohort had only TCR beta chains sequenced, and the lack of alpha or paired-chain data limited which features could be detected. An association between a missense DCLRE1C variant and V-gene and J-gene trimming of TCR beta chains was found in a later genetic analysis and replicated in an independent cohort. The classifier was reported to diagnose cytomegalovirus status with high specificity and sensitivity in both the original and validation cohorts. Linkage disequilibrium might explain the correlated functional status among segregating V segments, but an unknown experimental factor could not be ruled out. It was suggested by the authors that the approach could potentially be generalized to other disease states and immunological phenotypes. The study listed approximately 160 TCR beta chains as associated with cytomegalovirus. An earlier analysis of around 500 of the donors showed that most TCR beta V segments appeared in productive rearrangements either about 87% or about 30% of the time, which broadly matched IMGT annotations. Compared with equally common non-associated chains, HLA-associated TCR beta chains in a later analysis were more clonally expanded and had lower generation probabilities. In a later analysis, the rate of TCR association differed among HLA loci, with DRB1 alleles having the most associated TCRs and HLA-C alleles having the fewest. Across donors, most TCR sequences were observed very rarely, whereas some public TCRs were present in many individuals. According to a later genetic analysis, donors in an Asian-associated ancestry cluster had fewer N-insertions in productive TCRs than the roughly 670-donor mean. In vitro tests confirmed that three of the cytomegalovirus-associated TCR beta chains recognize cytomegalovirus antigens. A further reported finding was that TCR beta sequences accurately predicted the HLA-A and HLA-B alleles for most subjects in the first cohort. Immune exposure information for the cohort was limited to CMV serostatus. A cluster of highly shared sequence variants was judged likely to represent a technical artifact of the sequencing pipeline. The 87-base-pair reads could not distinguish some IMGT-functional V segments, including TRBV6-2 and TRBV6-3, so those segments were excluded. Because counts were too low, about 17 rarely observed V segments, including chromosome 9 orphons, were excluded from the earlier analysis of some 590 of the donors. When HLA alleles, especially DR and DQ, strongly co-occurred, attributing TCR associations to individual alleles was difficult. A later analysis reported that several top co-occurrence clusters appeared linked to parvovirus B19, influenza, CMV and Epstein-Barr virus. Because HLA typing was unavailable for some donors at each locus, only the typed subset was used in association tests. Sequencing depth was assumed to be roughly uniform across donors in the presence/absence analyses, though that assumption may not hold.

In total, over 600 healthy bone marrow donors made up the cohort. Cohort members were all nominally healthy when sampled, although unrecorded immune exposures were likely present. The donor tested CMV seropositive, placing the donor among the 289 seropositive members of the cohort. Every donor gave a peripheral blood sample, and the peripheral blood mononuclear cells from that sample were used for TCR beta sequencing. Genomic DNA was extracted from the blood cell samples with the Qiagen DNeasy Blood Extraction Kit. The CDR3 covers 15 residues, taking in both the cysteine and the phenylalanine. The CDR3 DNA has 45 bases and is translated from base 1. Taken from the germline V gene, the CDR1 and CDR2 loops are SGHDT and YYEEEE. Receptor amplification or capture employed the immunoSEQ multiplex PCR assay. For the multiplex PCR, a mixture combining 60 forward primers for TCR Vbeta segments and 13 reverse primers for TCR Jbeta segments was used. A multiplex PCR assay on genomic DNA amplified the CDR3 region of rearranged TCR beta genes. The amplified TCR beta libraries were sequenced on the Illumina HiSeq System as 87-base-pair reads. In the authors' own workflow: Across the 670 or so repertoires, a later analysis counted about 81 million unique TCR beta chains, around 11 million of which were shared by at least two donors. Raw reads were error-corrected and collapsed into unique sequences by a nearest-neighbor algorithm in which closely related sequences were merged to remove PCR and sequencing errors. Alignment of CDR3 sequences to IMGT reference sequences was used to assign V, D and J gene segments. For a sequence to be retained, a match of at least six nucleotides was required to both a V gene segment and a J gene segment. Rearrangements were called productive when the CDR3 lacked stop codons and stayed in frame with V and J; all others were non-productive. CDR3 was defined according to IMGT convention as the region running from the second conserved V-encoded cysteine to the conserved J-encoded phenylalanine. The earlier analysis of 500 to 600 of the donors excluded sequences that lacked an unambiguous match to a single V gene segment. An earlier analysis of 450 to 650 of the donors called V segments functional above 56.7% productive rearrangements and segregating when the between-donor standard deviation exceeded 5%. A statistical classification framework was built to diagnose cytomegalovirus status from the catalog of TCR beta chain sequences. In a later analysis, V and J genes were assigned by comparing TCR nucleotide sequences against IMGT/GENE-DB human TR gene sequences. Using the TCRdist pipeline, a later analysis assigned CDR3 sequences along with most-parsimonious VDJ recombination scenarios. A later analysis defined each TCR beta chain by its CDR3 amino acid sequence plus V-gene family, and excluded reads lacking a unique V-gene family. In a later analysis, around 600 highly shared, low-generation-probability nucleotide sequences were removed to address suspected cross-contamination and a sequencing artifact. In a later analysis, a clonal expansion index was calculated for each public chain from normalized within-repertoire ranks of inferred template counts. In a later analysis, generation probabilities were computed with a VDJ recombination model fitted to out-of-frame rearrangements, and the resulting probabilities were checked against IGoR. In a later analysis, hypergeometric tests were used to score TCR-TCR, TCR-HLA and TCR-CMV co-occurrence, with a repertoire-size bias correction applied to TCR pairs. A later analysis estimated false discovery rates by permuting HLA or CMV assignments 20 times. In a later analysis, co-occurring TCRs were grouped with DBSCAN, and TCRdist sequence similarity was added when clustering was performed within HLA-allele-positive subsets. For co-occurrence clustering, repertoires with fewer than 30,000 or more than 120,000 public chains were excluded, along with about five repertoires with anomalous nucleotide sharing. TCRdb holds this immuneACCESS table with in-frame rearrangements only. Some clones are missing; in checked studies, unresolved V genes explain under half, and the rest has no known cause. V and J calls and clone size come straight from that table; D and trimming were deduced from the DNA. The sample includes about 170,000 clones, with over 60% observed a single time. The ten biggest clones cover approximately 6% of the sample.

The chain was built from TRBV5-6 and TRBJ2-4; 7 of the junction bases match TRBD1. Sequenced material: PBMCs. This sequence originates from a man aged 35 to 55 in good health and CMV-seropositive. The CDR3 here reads CASSPERTGKNSQYF. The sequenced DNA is TGTGCCAGCAGCCCGGAGCGGACAGGCAAAAACAGTCAGTACTTC.